This T cell receptor beta chain was retrieved from a study of cytomegalovirus exposure and HLA in healthy donors. In the PCR, 60 Vbeta and 13 Jbeta primers were used. The repertoire was sequenced with immunoSEQ multiplex PCR; TCRdb's copy has only in-frame clones and lacks some. The table has tens of thousands of clones, about nine tenths seen once; the top ten hold over 8.5%. Between the trimmed V and J ends, which lost 6 bases and 2 bases, there was a span of 10 bases. There are 14 residues in the CDR3. From germline, CDR1 is SNHLY and CDR2 FYNNEI. Findings and limits, study-wide: With later analysis, a missense DCLRE1C variant became linked to TCR beta V- and J-gene trimming. HLA alleles showed associations with about 15,000 TCR beta sequences in a later analysis, at a 0.05 false discovery rate.

With regard to this clone: The antigen is not known.

Sequencing used PBMCs. The sequence was collected from a man aged 30 to 45 in good health and CMV-seropositive. The chain links TRBV2 to TRBJ2-2, with a tentative D call TRBD1 (5 bases). CDR3 DNA sequence: TGTGCCAGCAGATTGGACACCAACACCGGGGAGCTGTTTTTT. Its translation: CASRLDTNTGELFF.